This T cell receptor beta chain was observed in a study of blood T cell repertoires in COVID-19. Study information: Samples came from the United States, Italy and Spain, spanning acute and convalescent COVID-19. T cells, B-cell-depleted T cells, or PBMCs supplied cDNA or gDNA.

The authors' processing: From reference gene primer amplification, estimates of nucleated cell counts were derived. Method: immunoSEQ multiplex PCR; TCRdb's copy keeps in-frame clones and lacks some. The V and J calls and clone size are taken from that table; D and trimming were inferred from the DNA. The sample has over 20,000 clones, 83% seen once. Germline V gene sequence: CDR1 SGHNT, CDR2 YENEEA. The CDR3 is 16 residues long. The V gene end was trimmed by 3 bases and the J gene end by 7 bases; junction bases not matched to a gene: 10. Sequencing used peripheral blood. The genes are TRBV11-3 and TRBJ2-3, with TRBD2 matching over 10 bases. The source is a human donor in a cohort sampled during active COVID-19. The CDR3 coding sequence is TGTGCCAGCAGCTTTTCCAGCGGGGGGGGGACGTATACGCAGTATTTT. Translating gives CASSFSSGGGTYTQYF.